This entry describes one T cell receptor (beta chain). Its antigen remains unknown. The same CDR3 also results from other DNA sequences found in this sample. Expressed TCRB transcripts got sequenced, as all isolated RNA was reverse transcribed. Profiled with immunoSEQ multiplex PCR; TCRdb holds only in-frame clones, not every one. Of around 430,000 clones in the sample, approximately 30% were seen once. Trimming at V came to 3 bases and at J to 5 bases, leaving 6 bases not matched to a gene. The CDR3 runs to 14 residues. Per germline, CDR1 GTSNPN and CDR2 SVGIG (reference sequence). Sampling consisted of one heparinised blood draw per donor, averaging around 110 mL. Cells sorted by CD45RO/CCR7/CD25/CD127/CD95/CD27 comprised CD4+ naive, central memory, regulatory and stem cell-like memory cells. This sample was included in a study of beta chain features in type 1 diabetes. Study results and caveats: PCR might favor shorter templates, equally in patients and controls. Significant though moderate, a shortening of TCRB CDR3s appeared in all four CD4+ subsets of Type 1 diabetes patients.

The receptor's source is a man between 18 and 35 years old in good health. The sequenced material came from naive CD4+ T cells from blood. The chain uses TRBV30 and TRBJ1-4, with 7 bases aligning to TRBD1. Here the CDR3 DNA reads TGTGCCTGGAGCGCTGGGACAGCGAATGAAAAACTGTTTTTT. It yields the protein CAWSAGTANEKLFF. Looking up the rest from reference TRBV30 and TRBJ1-4 gives the full variable domain: SQTIHQWPATLVQPVGSPLSLECTVEGTSNPNLYWYRQAAGRGLQLLFYSVGIGQISSEVPQNLSASRPQDRQFILSSKKLLLSDSGFYLCAWSAGTANEKLFFGSGTQLSVL.